The clone carrying this TCR beta chain has only a few counts. Its antigen is still unknown. The data stem from a study of beta chain features in type 1 diabetes. cDNA synthesis used the whole RNA isolate, giving expressed TCRB sequences. Method: immunoSEQ multiplex PCR; TCRdb's copy keeps in-frame clones and lacks some. The sample holds roughly 51,000 clones; about 50% are singletons and the top ten take 2.6%. Study-wide findings and caveats: Patients with type 1 diabetes carried fewer insertions and had more deletions at their VDJ junctions. In all four CD4+ subsets, TCRB CDR3 length was significantly, moderately reduced in type 1 diabetes. PCR might favor shorter templates, equally in patients and controls. Naive, central memory and Treg TCRB repertoires appeared more alike in patients than in healthy donors.

The sequencing sample was made of Tregs from blood. This TCR came from a woman in her forties with type 1 diabetes.

The CDR3 loop is CATSRDFSMNTEAFF. The CDR3 DNA is TGTGCCACCAGCAGAGATTTTAGCATGAACACTGAAGCTTTCTTT. This chain joins TRBV15 and TRBJ1-1; no firm D call. Per germline, CDR1 LNHNV and CDR2 YYDKDF (reference sequence). Trimming pared 0 bases from V and 0 bases from J, leaving 8 bases between. CDR3 length equals 15 residues.